This T cell receptor (beta chain) originates from a study of blood T cells in healthy people across ages. Broader study findings: With unsorted PBMCs, a conclusive comparison of naive versus antigen-experienced cells was not possible. Observed TCR beta diversity per million T cells went down as age went up. This fall followed a roughly linear course with age.

The V gene lost 2 bases and the J gene lost 0 bases, with 15 bases spanning the gap. CDR1 is SGHDT and CDR2 is YYEEEE in the germline V gene. The CDR3 totals 17 residues. This clonotype came up a few times. What it recognizes is unknown. PCR was performed a second time for roughly 7 to 12 cycles using a sample-barcoded 5' primer and a J-beta primer mix. At least 2.5 million CDR3-containing paired-end reads were obtained per sample. TCRdb processed the 5' RACE reads anew with MiXCR; each CDR3 protein has one entry. The table includes 1,800,000 or so distinct CDR3 sequences, about two fifths detected once.

The sample was blood. This receptor was obtained from a human donor in good health. The rearrangement uses TRBV5-6 and TRBJ2-4; TRBD1 might be the D (6 bases). CDR3 in DNA: TGTGCCAGCAGCTTCCCAGGGGACCCTATAGCCAAAAACATTCAGTACTTC. It specifies CASSFPGDPIAKNIQYF.